A single sample is the source of the 5 T cell receptor beta chains below, sequenced in a study of T cell repertoires in cytomegalovirus infection (dated by TCRdb to about 2019). Sequencer: Illumina HiSeq 1500. TCRdb handled the public reads itself, with Q25 trimming in fastp and clone calling in MiXCR, and kept productive beta chains. Every CDR3 protein is listed once, alongside the most common genes and DNA of its rows. The table for this sample lists 150,000 to 200,000 distinct CDR3 sequences; around 15% of them were counted only once. The ten largest clones represent roughly a quarter of the sample. The sample taken for sequencing was PBMCs. These receptors were taken from a human donor in good health (CMV status not recorded). Some clones in this sample may be carry-over from other donors' samples.

At least ten counts were recorded for this clonotype. The gene calls are TRBV7-2 and TRBJ2-1, with D perhaps matching TRBD2 (5 bases). V lost 4 bases and J lost 4, with 11 bases in between. The CDR3 is made up of 14 amino acids. From germline, CDR1 is SGHTA and CDR2 FQGNSA. The CDR3 DNA reads as TGTGCCAGCAGCTCAGACACGGGGTACAATGAGCAGTTCTTC. Its translation: CASSSDTGYNEQFF.

At least ten counts were recorded for this clonotype. The chain uses TRBV28 and TRBJ2-1; weak D call: TRBD2 (6 bases). Germline V lookup: CDR1 MDHEN, CDR2 SYDVKM. The V and J ends lost 5 bases and 6 bases respectively, with 11 bases between them. This CDR3 has 13 amino acids. The CDR3 DNA reads as TGTGCCAGCAGTACAGCGGGTGTCAATGAGCAGTTCTTC. Translating it yields CASSTAGVNEQFF.

This chain uses TRBV6-2 or TRBV6-3 with TRBJ1-2; weak D call: TRBD1 (5 bases). Trimming left V 0 bases short and J 2 bases short, with 7 bases between. The length of the CDR3 is 14 residues. CDR1 is MNHEY, CDR2 SVGEGT, per germline. As DNA, the CDR3 is TGTGCCAGCAGTTACTCCAGGGACAACTATGGCTACACCTTC. It is translated as CASSYSRDNYGYTF.

A note on this clonotype: A much larger clone differs by one base, so this may be a read error. The chain has TRBV20-1 and TRBJ2-3; 11 nucleotides line up with TRBD2. Trimming removed 3 bases from V and 4 bases from J; junction bases left unmatched: 12. Germline values: CDR1 DFQATT, CDR2 SNEGSKA (reference sequence). The CDR3 has 17 residues. The CDR3 bases are TGCAGTGCTAGTGCTCCGGGACTAGCGGAGAGCTCAGATACGCAGTATTTT. Translated, it gives CSASAPGLAESSDTQYF.

In its sample, this clonotype was seen many times. The chain carries TRBV10-3 and TRBJ2-3; TRBD1 matches 7 bases. The CDR3 is 15 amino acids. Germline-derived CDR1 and CDR2 are ENHRY and SYGVKD. With V trimmed by 4 bases and J by 0 bases, 4 bases remained unmatched. The CDR3 region is CAISGTGTSTDTQYF. The CDR3 nucleotides read TGTGCCATCAGTGGGACAGGTACTAGCACAGATACGCAGTATTTT.